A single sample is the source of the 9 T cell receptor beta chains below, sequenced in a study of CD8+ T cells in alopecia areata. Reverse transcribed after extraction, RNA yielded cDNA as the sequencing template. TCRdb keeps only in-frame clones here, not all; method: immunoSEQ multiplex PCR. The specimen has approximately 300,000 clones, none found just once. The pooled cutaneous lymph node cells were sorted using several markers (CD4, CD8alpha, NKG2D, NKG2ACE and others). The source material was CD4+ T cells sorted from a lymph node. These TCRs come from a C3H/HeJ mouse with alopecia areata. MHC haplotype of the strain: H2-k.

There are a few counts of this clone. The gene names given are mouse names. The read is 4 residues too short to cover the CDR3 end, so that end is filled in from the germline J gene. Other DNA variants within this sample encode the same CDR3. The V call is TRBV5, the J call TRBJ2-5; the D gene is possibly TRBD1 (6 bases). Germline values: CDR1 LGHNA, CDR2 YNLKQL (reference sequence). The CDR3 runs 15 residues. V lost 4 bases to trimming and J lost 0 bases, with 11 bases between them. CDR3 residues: CASSPWDNNQDTQYF. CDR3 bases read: TGTGCCAGCAGCCCCTGGGACAATAACCAAGAC.

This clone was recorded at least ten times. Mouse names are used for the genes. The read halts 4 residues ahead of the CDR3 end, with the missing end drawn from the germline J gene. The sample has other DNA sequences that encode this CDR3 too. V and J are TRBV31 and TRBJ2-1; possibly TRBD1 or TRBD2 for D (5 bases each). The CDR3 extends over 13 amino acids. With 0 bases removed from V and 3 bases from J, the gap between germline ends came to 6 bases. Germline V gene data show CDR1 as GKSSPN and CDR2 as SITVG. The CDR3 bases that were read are TGTGCCTGGAGTCTGGGGGTCTATGCT. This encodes CAWSLGVYA. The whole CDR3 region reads CAWSLGVYAEQFF.

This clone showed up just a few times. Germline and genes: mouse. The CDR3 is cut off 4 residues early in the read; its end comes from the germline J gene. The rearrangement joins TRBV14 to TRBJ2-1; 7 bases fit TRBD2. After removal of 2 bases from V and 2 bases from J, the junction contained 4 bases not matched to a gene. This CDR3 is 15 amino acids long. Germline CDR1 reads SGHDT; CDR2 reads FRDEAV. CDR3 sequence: CASSFSGGDYAEQFF. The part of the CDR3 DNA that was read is TGTGCCAGCAGTTTTTCCGGGGGGGACTATGCT.

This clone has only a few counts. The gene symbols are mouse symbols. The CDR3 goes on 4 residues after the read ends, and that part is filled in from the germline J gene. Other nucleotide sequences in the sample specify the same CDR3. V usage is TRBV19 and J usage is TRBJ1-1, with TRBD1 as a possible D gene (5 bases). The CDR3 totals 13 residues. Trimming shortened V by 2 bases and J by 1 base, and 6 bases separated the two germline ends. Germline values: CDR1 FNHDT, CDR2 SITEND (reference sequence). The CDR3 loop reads CASSIQGNTEVFF. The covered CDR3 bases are TGTGCCAGCAGTATCCAGGGAAACACA.

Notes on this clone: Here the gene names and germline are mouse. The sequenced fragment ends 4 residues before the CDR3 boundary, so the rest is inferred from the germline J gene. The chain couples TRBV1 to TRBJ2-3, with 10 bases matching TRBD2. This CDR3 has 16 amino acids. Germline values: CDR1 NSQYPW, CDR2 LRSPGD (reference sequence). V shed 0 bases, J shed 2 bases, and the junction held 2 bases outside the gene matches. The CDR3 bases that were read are TGCACCTGCAGTGCAGACTGGGGGGGCGTTGCAGAA. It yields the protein CTCSADWGGVAE. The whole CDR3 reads CTCSADWGGVAETLYF.

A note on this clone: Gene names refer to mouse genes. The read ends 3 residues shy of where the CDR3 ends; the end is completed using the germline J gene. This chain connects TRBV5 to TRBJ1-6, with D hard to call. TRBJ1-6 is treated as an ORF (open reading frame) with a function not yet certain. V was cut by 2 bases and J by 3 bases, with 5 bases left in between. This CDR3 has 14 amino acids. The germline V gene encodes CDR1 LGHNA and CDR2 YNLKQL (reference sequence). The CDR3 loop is CASSQPDYNSPLYF. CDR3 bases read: TGTGCCAGCAGCCAACCAGACTATAATTCGCCC.

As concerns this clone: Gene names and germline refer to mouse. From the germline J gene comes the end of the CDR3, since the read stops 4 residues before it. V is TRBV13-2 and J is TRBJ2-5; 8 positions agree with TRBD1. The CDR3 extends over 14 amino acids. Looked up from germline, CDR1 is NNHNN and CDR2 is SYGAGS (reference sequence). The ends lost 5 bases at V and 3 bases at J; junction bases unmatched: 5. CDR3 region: CASGIRDRQDTQYF. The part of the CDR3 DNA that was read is TGTGCCAGCGGAATCCGGGACAGGCAAGAC.

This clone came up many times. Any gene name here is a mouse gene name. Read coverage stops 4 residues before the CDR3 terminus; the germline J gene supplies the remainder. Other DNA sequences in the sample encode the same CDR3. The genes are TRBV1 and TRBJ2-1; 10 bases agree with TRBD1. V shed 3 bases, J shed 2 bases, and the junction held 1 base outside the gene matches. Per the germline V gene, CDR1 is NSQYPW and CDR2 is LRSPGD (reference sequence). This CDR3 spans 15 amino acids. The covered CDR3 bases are TGCACCTGCAGTGCGGGGACAGGGGACTATGCT. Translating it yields CTCSAGTGDYA. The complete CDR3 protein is CTCSAGTGDYAEQFF.

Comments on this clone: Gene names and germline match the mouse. CDR3 residues: CASSPGQGGTGQLYF. The sequenced CDR3 bases are TGTGCCAGCAGTCCGGGACAGGGCGGCACCGGG. J is TRBJ2-2 and V is TRBV13-3; 9 nucleotides match TRBD1. The read ends 4 residues shy of where the CDR3 ends; the end is completed using the germline J gene. Germline loops: CDR1 NNHDY, CDR2 SYVADS. Trimming cost V 4 bases and J 4 bases; bases outside gene matches: 5. The CDR3 sequence is 15 residues long.